The rows below give T cell receptor beta chains drawn from one sample of a study of a mutant IDH1 vaccine in newly diagnosed glioma. The data were produced by immunoSEQ multiplex PCR, yet TCRdb's version contains in-frame clones alone and is incomplete. The data contain around 50,000 clones, roughly 83% of them seen just once; the ten biggest clones take up roughly 4.5%. Their antigens remain unidentified. The starting material was PBMCs, obtained from a glioma patient whose treatment included an IDH1 peptide vaccine. The source is a woman aged 25-40 years with glioma. Some clones in this sample may be carry-over from other donors' samples. CDR3s include the opening cysteine and the closing phenylalanine or tryptophan. D genes are given only for firm matches. Part of the rows lack a size; the others show once, few, many or a class for expanded clones.

TRBJ2-7 - TRBV6-5 TRBD1 15 TGTGCCAGCAGTCCTCTGGGACAGGGTACCTACGAGCAGTACTTC CASSPLGQGTYEQYF
TRBJ2-7 - TRBV9 - 13 TGTGCCAGCAGCGCCGGGAGCTCCTACGAGCAGTACTTC CASSAGSSYEQYF
TRBJ2-1 - TRBV10-2 TRBD2 14 TGCGCCAGCATGTCTAGCGGGCGTCCCAATGAGCAGTTCTTC CASMSSGRPNEQFF
TRBJ2-7 - TRBV27 TRBD1 15 TGTGCCAGCAGTTCCCACAGGGGAACCGACACCGAGCAGTACTTC CASSSHRGTDTEQYF
TRBJ1-1 - TRBV11-2 - 17 TGTGCCAGCAGCTTAGATCACTCTGGGGGCAGGGGAACTGAAGCTTTCTTT CASSLDHSGGRGTEAFF
TRBJ1-3 once TRBV19 - 18 TGTGCCAGTACCACCCCGGGACGAAGAGGTTTCTCTGGAAACACCATATATTTT CASTTPGRRGFSGNTIYF
TRBJ2-3 - TRBV4-1 TRBD2 16 TGCGCCAGCAGCCTAGTCACTAGCGGGAGCACAGATACGCAGTATTTT CASSLVTSGSTDTQYF
TRBJ2-3 - TRBV9 TRBD2 15 TGTGCCAGCAGCGTAGCTAGCGGGAGTGCAGATACGCAGTATTTT CASSVASGSADTQYF
TRBJ2-2 - TRBV25-1 - 15 TGTGCCAGCACTCCATTGGATAAGAACACCGGGGAGCTGTTTTTT CASTPLDKNTGELFF
TRBJ2-7 - TRBV29-1 - 16 TGCAGCGTTGTCGGGGGTGGACAGGACTCGTCCTACGAGCAGTACTTC CSVVGGGQDSSYEQYF
TRBJ1-5 - TRBV7-2 - 14 TGTGCCAGCAGCTTCGGGACGCACAATCAGCCCCAGCATTTT CASSFGTHNQPQHF
TRBJ1-5 few TRBV5-1 - 13 TGCGCCAGCAGCTTGGAACTCAATCAGCCCCAGCATTTT CASSLELNQPQHF